This T cell receptor beta chain was sequenced during a study of T cell repertoires in cytomegalovirus infection. As for the study in general: CMV infection together with matching HLA type was indicated by public TCR beta signatures.

TCRdb called the reads again in MiXCR, with one record for every CDR3 protein. The sample has approximately 130,000 distinct CDR3 sequences, 8% to 9% seen once; the top ten hold around 9.1%. The CDR3 runs 14 residues. V was shortened by 2 bases and J by 5 bases, with 12 bases between the two germline ends. Germline assignment: CDR1 SGHTA and CDR2 FQGNSA. Points from the study as a whole: There were HLA-C-restricted CMV-specific TCR beta clonotypes dominating the ex vivo response. Frequencies of public TCR beta families were cumulated, and this identified carriers of CMV plus the relevant HLA.

This clonotype was counted ten times or more. As yet, its antigen is unknown. This TCR was sampled from a human donor in good health (CMV status not recorded). Some clones in this sample may be carry-over from other donors' samples. The genes are TRBV7-2 and TRBJ1-2; unclear D gene. Sequencing was performed on PBMCs. CDR3 DNA: TGTGCCAGCAGCTTACTCGGCAGGATGTATGGCTACACCTTC. Encoded protein: CASSLLGRMYGYTF.